The present TCR beta chain was sequenced within a study of blood T cells in healthy people across ages. The length of the CDR3 is 11 residues. Germline V gene lookup returns CDR1 SQVTM and CDR2 ANQGSEA. A second PCR, run for roughly 7 to 12 cycles, used a sample-barcoded 5' primer plus a J-beta primer mix. TCRdb redid the calling of the 5' RACE reads with MiXCR, one entry per CDR3 protein. In the table there are 600,000 or so distinct CDR3 sequences, over 20% of which are singletons. A word on this clonotype: Antigen: not known. A read error may explain this, as a much larger clone is one base away.

General observations from the study: Possibly confounding the expanded clonotype changes was the fact that donor CMV status was unknown.

The chain uses TRBV29-1 and TRBJ1-1; D remains unclear. This sequence originates from a man aged 65 to 79 in good health. The sequenced sample was blood. CDR3 loop: CSVAENTGAFF. In nucleotides, the CDR3 is TGCAGCGTTGCGGAGAACACTGGAGCTTTCTTT.